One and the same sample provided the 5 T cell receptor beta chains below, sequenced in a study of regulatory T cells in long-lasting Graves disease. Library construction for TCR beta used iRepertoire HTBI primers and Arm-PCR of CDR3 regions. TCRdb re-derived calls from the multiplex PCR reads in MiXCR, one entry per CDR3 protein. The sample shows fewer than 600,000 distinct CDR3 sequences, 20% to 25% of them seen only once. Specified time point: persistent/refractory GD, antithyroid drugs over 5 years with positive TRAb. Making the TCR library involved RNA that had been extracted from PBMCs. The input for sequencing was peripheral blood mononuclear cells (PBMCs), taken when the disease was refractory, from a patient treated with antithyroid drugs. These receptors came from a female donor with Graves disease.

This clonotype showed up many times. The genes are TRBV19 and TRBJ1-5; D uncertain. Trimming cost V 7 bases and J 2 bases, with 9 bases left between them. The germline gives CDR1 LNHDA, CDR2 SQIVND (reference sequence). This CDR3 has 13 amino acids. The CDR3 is CASTLSGNQPQHF. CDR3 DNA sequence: TGTGCCAGTACCCTCTCTGGCAATCAGCCCCAGCATTTT.

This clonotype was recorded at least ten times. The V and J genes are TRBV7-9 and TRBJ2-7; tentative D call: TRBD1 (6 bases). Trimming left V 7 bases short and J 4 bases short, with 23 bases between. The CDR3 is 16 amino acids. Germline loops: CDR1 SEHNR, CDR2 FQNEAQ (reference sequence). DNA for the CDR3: TGTGCCAGCATTATCGACGGGTGGACAGCCGATTACGAGCAGTACTTC. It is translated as CASIIDGWTADYEQYF.

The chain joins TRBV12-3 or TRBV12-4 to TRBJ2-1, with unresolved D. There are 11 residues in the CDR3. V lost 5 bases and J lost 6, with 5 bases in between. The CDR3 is CASSIINEQFF. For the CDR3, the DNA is TGTGCCAGCAGTATTATCAATGAGCAGTTCTTC.

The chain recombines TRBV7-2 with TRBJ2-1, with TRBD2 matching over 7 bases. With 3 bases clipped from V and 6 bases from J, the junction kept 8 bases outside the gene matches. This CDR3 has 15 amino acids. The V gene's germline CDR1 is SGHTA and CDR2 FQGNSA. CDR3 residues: CASSFALTSSNEQFF. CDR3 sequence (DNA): TGTGCCAGCAGCTTCGCCCTGACTAGCAGCAATGAGCAGTTCTTC.

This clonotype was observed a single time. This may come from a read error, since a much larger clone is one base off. The CDR3 nucleotides read TGTTCCAGCAGACCCGACAGGGGGGGATCACCCCTCCACTTT. Residues: CSSRPDRGGSPLHF. This chain links TRBV2 with TRBJ1-6; 9 positions agree with TRBD1. The CDR3 has 14 amino acids. Germline V CDR1 and CDR2: SNHLY, FYNNEI.